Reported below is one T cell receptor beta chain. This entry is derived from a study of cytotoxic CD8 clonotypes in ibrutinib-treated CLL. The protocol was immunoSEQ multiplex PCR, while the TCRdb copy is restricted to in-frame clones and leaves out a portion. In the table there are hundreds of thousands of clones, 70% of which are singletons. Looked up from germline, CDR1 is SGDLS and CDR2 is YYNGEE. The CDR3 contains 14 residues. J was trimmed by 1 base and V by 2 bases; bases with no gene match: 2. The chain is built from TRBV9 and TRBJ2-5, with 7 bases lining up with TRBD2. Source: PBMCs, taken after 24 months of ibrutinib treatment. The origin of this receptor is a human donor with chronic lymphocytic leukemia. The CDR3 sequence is CASSVGGIQETQYF. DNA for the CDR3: TGTGCCAGCAGCGTCGGGGGGATCCAAGAGACCCAGTACTTC.